This note documents a single TCR beta chain sequence. Its antigen is not identified. Germline assignment: CDR1 LNHDA and CDR2 SQIVND (reference sequence). The CDR3 consists of 13 residues. The V gene lost 1 base and the J gene lost 1 base, with 5 bases spanning the gap. Conventional CD4+ T cells were sorted from blood as CD25-low CD127-high cells. This entry comes from a study of regulatory and conventional T cells in RAG deficiency. Study observations and caveats: Shannon entropy fell and Simpson indices rose in RAG-deficient patients. Other subsets showed approximately 10-fold reductions, but Treg unique TCR beta sequences fell roughly 93-fold in these patients.

Assay used: immunoSEQ multiplex PCR; TCRdb lists only in-frame clones, some missing. The repertoire consists of more than 40,000 clones, with more than 80% occurring once and the leading ten covering 0.51%. These data were also reused for a study on regulatory T cells. That work states: Amplification used 52 TRBV primers and 13 TRBJ primers. Regulatory T cells showed the strongest V-J pair restriction and V/J gene skewing among patient repertoires.

Sequenced input: CD4+ effector T cells sorted from blood. The V gene is TRBV19, the J gene TRBJ2-7; D is uncertain. The clonotype was recovered from a human donor in good health. The CDR3 sequence: CASSIGTSYEQYF. The CDR3 DNA follows: TGTGCCAGTAGTATAGGCACGTCCTACGAGCAGTACTTC.